This T cell receptor (beta chain) was recovered during a study of T-cell reconstitution after alpha-beta-depleted transplantation in children. With respect to this clonotype: At one of its ends the junction is not consistent with the germline gene, which may arise from a read error.

Construction of the TCRbeta library involved unique molecular identifiers. TCRdb recomputed calls from the PCR reads with MiXCR, one row per CDR3 protein. The sample carries roughly 100,000 distinct CDR3 sequences, roughly 7.7% recorded once. The CDR3 has 14 residues. Germline V gives CDR1 SGHRS, CDR2 YFSETQ. The clonotype was recovered from a human donor who donated a stem cell graft to a child with congenital amegakaryocytic thrombocytopenia. Material: PBMCs from the stem cell graft donor, obtained from the stem cell graft. The chain couples TRBV5-1 to TRBJ2-7, with a possible D match to TRBD1 (5 bases). CDR3 bases: TGCGCCTGCAGCTCGACAGTAGGGGATTCCGAGCAGTACTTC. Translated, it gives CACSSTVGDSEQYF.